A single sample is the source of the 24 T cell receptor beta chains below, sequenced in a study of neoadjuvant anti-PD-1 for oral cavity cancer. The repertoire was sequenced with immunoSEQ multiplex PCR; TCRdb's copy has only in-frame clones and lacks some. The sample lists about 68,000 clones, 70% to 90% seen once, with around 3.7% in the top ten. Described time point: after neoadjuvant nivolumab, at surgical resection. Sequencing used PBMCs, obtained after nivolumab (anti-PD-1) treatment. The source of these receptors is a person aged 40-85 years with oral cavity squamous cell carcinoma.

V gene TRBV27 combines with J gene TRBJ1-5; TRBD1 agrees at 9 bases. The CDR3 is 15 residues long. CDR1 MNHEY and CDR2 SMNVEV come from the germline V gene (reference sequence). The V gene end was trimmed by 2 bases and the J gene end by 6 bases; junction bases not matched to a gene: 5. Here the CDR3 DNA reads TGTGCCAGCAGTTTAGGGACAGGGAGTTCTCAGCCCCAGCATTTT. Residues: CASSLGTGSSQPQHF.

V usage is TRBV7-2 and J usage is TRBJ2-5; 7 positions match TRBD2. From germline, CDR1 is SGHTA and CDR2 FQGNSA. The CDR3 is made up of 13 amino acids. The V and J ends lost 5 bases and 5 bases, in that order; junction bases with no gene match: 5. Written as DNA, the CDR3 is TGTGCCAGCAGCCGGACTAGTTTGGAGACCCAGTACTTC. It specifies CASSRTSLETQYF. Variable domain in full (rest from reference TRBV7-2 and TRBJ2-5): GAGVSQSPSNKVTEKGKDVELRCDPISGHTALYWYRQSLGQGLEFLIYFQGNSAPDKSGLPSDRFSAERTGGSVSTLTIQRTQQEDSAVYLCASSRTSLETQYFGPGTRLLVL.

The genes are TRBV6-1 and TRBJ1-1, with TRBD1 matching 7 bases. In germline, CDR1 is MNHNS, CDR2 SASEGT. J was trimmed by 5 bases and V by 4 bases; bases with no gene match: 10. CDR3 length: 15 amino acids. Written as DNA, the CDR3 is TGTGCCAGCAGTGGGGGGACAGCTGAGGGGACTGAAGCTTTCTTT. Translation gives CASSGGTAEGTEAFF.

This chain uses TRBV5-4 with TRBJ2-7; 8 positions agree with TRBD1. Per the germline V gene, CDR1 is SGHNT and CDR2 is YYREEE (reference sequence). Losses at the gene ends were 5 bases for V and 1 base for J; bases not matched to a gene: 5. The CDR3 spans 14 residues. CDR3 sequence: CASRQDRASYEQYF. The CDR3 DNA follows: TGTGCCAGCAGACAGGACAGGGCGTCCTACGAGCAGTACTTC. Full variable domain (missing parts from reference TRBV5-4 and TRBJ2-7): ETGVTQSPTHLIKTRGQQVTLRCSSQSGHNTVSWYQQALGQGPQFIFQYYREEENGRGNFPPRFSGLQFPNYSSELNVNALELDDSALYLCASRQDRASYEQYFGPGTRLTVT.

This chain uses TRBV6-6 with TRBJ2-7; D remains unclear. CDR1 and CDR2 (germline): MNHNY, SVGAGI (reference sequence). The CDR3 is 13 residues long. Between the trimmed V and J ends, which lost 6 bases and 1 base, there was a span of 10 bases. CDR3 amino acids: CASSDPGSYEQYF. The DNA for the CDR3 is TGTGCCAGCAGCGACCCCGGATCCTACGAGCAGTACTTC.

The rearrangement uses TRBV6-6 and TRBJ2-3; 14 bases line up with TRBD2. CDR3 size: 15 residues. Germline CDR1 is MNHNY and CDR2 is SVGAGI (reference sequence). V lost 5 bases and J lost 6; bases outside the gene matches: 4. CDR3 bases: TGTGCCAGCAGTCGACTAGCGGGAGGGTCCGATACGCAGTATTTT. It specifies CASSRLAGGSDTQYF.

This chain connects TRBV2 to TRBJ1-2; possibly TRBD1 for D (5 bases). The CDR3 totals 15 residues. Germline CDR1 reads SNHLY; CDR2 reads FYNNEI. The V gene lost 6 bases and the J gene lost 4 bases, with 18 bases spanning the gap. The CDR3 region has the DNA TGTGCCAGCAGCCCCGGCAGGGCCGTTGGCTATGGCTACACCTTC. This codes for CASSPGRAVGYGYTF.

The chain recombines TRBV14 with TRBJ2-5, with a possible D match to TRBD2 (6 bases). The CDR3 contains 14 residues. Germline V gene data show CDR1 as SGHDN and CDR2 as FVKESK. Between the trimmed V and J ends, which lost 1 base and 6 bases, there was a span of 12 bases. CDR3 in DNA: TGTGCCAGCAGCCAAGTGGCAGGCGGGAAGACCCAGTACTTC. Its translation is CASSQVAGGKTQYF.

The chain uses TRBV10-3 and TRBJ1-2; 8 bases align to TRBD1. Germline V CDR1 and CDR2: ENHRY, SYGVKD. This CDR3 has 13 amino acids. V lost 8 bases and J lost 6; bases outside the gene matches: 8. The CDR3 region has the DNA TGTGCCATCGGACAGGGAGGATGGGATGGCTACACCTTC. Translated, it gives CAIGQGGWDGYTF.

The rearrangement joins TRBV6-1 to TRBJ2-7; a weak D match, TRBD1 (6 bases). V was clipped by 8 bases and J by 3 bases, with 8 bases between them. The germline CDR1 and CDR2 sequences are MNHNS and SASEGT. The CDR3 consists of 11 residues. The CDR3 spells CASATGYEQYF. CDR3 in DNA: TGTGCCAGCGCGACAGGCTACGAGCAGTACTTC.

V usage is TRBV6-6 and J usage is TRBJ1-4; D possibly corresponds to TRBD1 (6 bases). The CDR3 consists of 14 residues. Trimming removed 4 bases from V and 8 bases from J, with 14 bases in between. Germline values: CDR1 MNHNY, CDR2 SVGAGI (reference sequence). The CDR3 sequence: CASSSSGADEKLFF. DNA for the CDR3: TGTGCCAGCAGTTCTTCAGGGGCAGACGAAAAACTGTTTTTT.

The chain recombines TRBV6-6 with TRBJ1-5; D unclear. The CDR3 has 11 amino acids. Germline V gene lookup returns CDR1 MNHNY and CDR2 SVGAGI (reference sequence). V was clipped by 5 bases and J by 9 bases, with 8 bases between them. CDR3 bases: TGTGCCAGCAGTGCCACCTCGCCCCAGCATTTT. This codes for CASSATSPQHF.

The rearrangement uses TRBV6-6 and TRBJ2-5; perhaps TRBD2 as D (6 bases). This CDR3 has 15 residues. Germline lookup yields CDR1 MNHNY and CDR2 SVGAGI (reference sequence). V was clipped by 6 bases and J by 4 bases, with 18 bases between them. The CDR3 coding sequence is TGTGCCAGCAGGACGGATTTTCGGGAGCGAGAGACCCAGTACTTC. Protein sequence: CASRTDFRERETQYF.

The chain couples TRBV10-3 to TRBJ2-7; tentatively, D is TRBD2 (6 bases). The CDR3 length is 14 residues. V was pared by 3 bases and J by 2 bases, with 11 bases between. CDR1 and CDR2 (germline): ENHRY, SYGVKD. CDR3: CAISDGRETYEQYF. As DNA, the CDR3 is TGTGCCATCAGTGACGGGCGGGAAACCTACGAGCAGTACTTC.

About this clone: An end of the junction does not agree with germline; a read error may underlie this. The rearrangement uses TRBV5-1 and TRBJ2-1; 7 bases are a match to TRBD1. Looked up from germline, CDR1 is SGHRS and CDR2 is YFSETQ. The CDR3 has 15 amino acids. The CDR3 spells CATSEAGGSYNEQFF. CDR3 nucleotide sequence: TGCGCCACCAGCGAAGCAGGGGGTTCGTACAATGAGCAGTTCTTC.

The CDR3 nucleotides read TGTGCCAGTAGTCGGACCGGGACAGGGGGCGCTTATGGCTACACCTTC. It specifies CASSRTGTGGAYGYTF. This sequence joins TRBV19 and TRBJ1-2; TRBD1 aligns across 12 bases. The J segment lost 5 bases and the V segment lost 5 bases, leaving 9 bases of the junction unmatched. Germline CDR1 LNHDA, CDR2 SQIVND (reference sequence). The CDR3 has 16 amino acids.

The chain is built from TRBV5-1 and TRBJ1-1; the D is unclear. Trimming removed 2 bases from V and 6 bases from J, with 14 bases in between. Germline V gene lookup returns CDR1 SGHRS and CDR2 YFSETQ. This CDR3 contains 14 residues. CDR3 region: CASSFGERVPEAFF. CDR3 bases: TGCGCCAGCAGCTTCGGGGAGAGGGTGCCTGAAGCTTTCTTT.

The V and J genes are TRBV5-1 and TRBJ2-6, with D tentatively TRBD2 (5 bases). CDR3 length: 15 residues. Germline CDR1 is SGHRS and CDR2 is YFSETQ. With 0 bases removed from V and 1 base from J, the gap between germline ends came to 5 bases. The CDR3 is CASSLAGSGANVLTF. CDR3 sequence (DNA): TGCGCCAGCAGCTTGGCGGGATCTGGGGCCAACGTCCTGACTTTC.

Concerning this clone itself: The same CDR3 is also encoded by other DNA sequences in this sample. The chain couples TRBV9 to TRBJ1-5; 7 nucleotides agree with TRBD1. The junction had 3 bases not matched to a gene; V was cut back by 0 bases and J by 6 bases. CDR1 and CDR2 (germline): SGDLS, YYNGEE. The CDR3 is 14 amino acids. The CDR3 DNA sequence: TGTGCCAGCAGCGTAGGGCAGGGGGGTCAGCCCCAGCATTTT. Translation gives CASSVGQGGQPQHF.

V and J are TRBV5-1 and TRBJ2-3; 8 nucleotides line up with TRBD2. Germline V gene lookup returns CDR1 SGHRS and CDR2 YFSETQ. The CDR3 spans 19 residues. V lost 4 bases, J lost 1 base, and 17 bases stayed unmatched. CDR3 residues: CASSHGLAGGPSRTDTQYF. CDR3 bases: TGCGCCAGCAGCCACGGGCTGGCGGGAGGTCCCTCTCGCACAGATACGCAGTATTTT.

The gene calls are TRBV11-2 and TRBJ1-1, with D perhaps TRBD1 (5 bases). The CDR3 totals 15 residues. Between the trimmed V and J ends, which lost 0 bases and 5 bases, there was a span of 13 bases. Looked up from germline, CDR1 is SGHAT and CDR2 is FQNNGV. This CDR3 is CASSLEGGITTEAFF. The CDR3 DNA reads TGTGCCAGCAGCTTAGAGGGGGGTATTACGACTGAAGCTTTCTTT.

This clone was counted a single time. The CDR3 DNA sequence: TGCAGCGTTCGGGGGTCTGCTAGCTCCTACGAGCAGTACTTC. Its protein product is CSVRGSASSYEQYF. The chain carries TRBV29-1 and TRBJ2-7, with D perhaps matching TRBD2 (6 bases). Germline CDR1 is SQVTM and CDR2 is ANQGSEA. The CDR3 consists of 14 residues. V lost 5 bases to trimming and J lost 0 bases, with 14 bases between them.

The chain's CDR3 is CASRSSGSYEQYF. As DNA, the CDR3 is TGTGCCAGCAGGTCTAGCGGATCCTACGAGCAGTACTTC. V usage is TRBV27 and J usage is TRBJ2-7, with TRBD2 identical over 7 bases. CDR1 is MNHEY and CDR2 is SMNVEV in the germline V gene (reference sequence). The CDR3 covers 13 residues. V lost 6 bases and J lost 1; bases outside the gene matches: 3.

The gene calls are TRBV27 and TRBJ1-5; 7 positions match TRBD1. The CDR3 is 14 amino acids. Germline lookup yields CDR1 MNHEY and CDR2 SMNVEV (reference sequence). J lost 9 bases, V lost 5 bases, and 10 bases had no gene match. CDR3 sequence (DNA): TGTGCCAGCAGTCCCCGGACAGGCACGGCGCCCCAGCATTTT. It codes for CASSPRTGTAPQHF.